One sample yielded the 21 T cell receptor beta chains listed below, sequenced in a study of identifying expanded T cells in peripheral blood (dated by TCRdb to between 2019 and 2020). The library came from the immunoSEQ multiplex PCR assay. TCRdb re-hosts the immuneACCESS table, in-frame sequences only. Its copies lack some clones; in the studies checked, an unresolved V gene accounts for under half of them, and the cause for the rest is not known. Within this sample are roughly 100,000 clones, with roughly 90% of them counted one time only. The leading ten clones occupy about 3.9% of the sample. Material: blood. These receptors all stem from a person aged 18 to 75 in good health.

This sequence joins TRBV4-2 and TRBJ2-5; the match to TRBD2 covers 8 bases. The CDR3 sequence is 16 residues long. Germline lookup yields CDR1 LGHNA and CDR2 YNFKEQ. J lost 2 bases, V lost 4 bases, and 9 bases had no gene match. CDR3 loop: CASSPRGSGIQETQYF. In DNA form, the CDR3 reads TGTGCCAGCAGCCCCCGGGGTAGCGGGATTCAAGAGACCCAGTACTTC.

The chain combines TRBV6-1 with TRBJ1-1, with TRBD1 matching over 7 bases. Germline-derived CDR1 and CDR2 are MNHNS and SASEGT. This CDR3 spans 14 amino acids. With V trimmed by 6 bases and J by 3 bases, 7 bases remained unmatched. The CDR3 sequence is CASRGPQGYTEAFF. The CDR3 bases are TGTGCCAGCAGGGGCCCACAGGGGTACACTGAAGCTTTCTTT.

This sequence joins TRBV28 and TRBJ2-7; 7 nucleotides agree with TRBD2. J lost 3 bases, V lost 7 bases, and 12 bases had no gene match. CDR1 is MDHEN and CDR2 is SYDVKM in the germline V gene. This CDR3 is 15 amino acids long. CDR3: CASTTGRELFYEQYF. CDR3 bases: TGTGCCAGCACCACCGGGCGGGAGCTTTTCTACGAGCAGTACTTC.

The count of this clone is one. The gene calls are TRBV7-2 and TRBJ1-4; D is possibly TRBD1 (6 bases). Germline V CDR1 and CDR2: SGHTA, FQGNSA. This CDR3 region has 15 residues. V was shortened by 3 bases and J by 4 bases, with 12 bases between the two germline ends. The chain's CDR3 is CASSLNRAVNEKLFF. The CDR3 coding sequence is TGTGCCAGCAGCTTGAACAGGGCAGTTAATGAAAAACTGTTTTTT.

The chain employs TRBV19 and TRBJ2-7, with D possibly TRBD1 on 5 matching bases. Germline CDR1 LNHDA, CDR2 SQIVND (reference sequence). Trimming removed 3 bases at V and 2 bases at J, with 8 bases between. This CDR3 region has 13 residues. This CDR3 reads CASSISRAYEQYF. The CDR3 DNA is TGTGCCAGTAGTATTTCCAGGGCCTACGAGCAGTACTTC.

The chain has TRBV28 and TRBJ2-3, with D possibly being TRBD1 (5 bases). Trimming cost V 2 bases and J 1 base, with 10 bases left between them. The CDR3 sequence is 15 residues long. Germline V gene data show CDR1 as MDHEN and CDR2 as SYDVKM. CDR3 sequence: CASSLQGRGTDTQYF. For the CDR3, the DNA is TGTGCCAGCAGTTTACAGGGCAGGGGCACAGATACGCAGTATTTT.

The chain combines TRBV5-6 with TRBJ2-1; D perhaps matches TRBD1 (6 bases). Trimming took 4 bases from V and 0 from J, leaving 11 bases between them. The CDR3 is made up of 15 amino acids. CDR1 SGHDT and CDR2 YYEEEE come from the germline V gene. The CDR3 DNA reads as TGTGCCAGCAGCGCCGACAGGTTCTCCTACAATGAGCAGTTCTTC. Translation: CASSADRFSYNEQFF.

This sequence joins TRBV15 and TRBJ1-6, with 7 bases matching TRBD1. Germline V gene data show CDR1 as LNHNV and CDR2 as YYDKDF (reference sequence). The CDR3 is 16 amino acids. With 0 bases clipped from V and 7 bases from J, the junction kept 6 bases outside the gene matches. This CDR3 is CATSRDRDSENSPLHF. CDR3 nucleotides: TGTGCCACCAGCAGAGACCGGGACAGCGAAAATTCACCCCTCCACTTT.

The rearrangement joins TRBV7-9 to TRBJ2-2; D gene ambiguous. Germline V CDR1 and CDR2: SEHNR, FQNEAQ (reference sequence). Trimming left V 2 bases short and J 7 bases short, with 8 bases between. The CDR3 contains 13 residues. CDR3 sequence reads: CASSLRGDGELFF. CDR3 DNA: TGTGCCAGCAGCTTACGTGGGGACGGGGAGCTGTTTTTT.

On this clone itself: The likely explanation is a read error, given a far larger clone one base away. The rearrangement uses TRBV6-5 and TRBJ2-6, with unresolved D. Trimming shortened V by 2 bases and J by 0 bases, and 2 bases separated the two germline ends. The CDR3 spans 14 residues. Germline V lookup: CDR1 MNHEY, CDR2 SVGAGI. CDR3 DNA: TGTGCCAGCAGTTACAGCTCTGGGGCCAACGTCCTGACTTTC. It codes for CASSYSSGANVLTF.

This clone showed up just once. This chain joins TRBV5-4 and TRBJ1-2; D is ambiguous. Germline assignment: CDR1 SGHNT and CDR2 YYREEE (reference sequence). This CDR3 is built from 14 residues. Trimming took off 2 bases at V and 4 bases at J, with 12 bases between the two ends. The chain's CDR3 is CASSLGESLYGYTF. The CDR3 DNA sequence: TGTGCCAGCAGCTTAGGTGAATCCCTCTATGGCTACACCTTC.

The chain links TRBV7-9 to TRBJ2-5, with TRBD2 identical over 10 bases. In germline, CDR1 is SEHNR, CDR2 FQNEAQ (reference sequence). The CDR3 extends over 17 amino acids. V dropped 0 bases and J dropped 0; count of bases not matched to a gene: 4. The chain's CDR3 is CASSLARSGGDQETQYF. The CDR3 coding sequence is TGTGCCAGCAGCTTAGCGCGGAGCGGGGGGGACCAAGAGACCCAGTACTTC.

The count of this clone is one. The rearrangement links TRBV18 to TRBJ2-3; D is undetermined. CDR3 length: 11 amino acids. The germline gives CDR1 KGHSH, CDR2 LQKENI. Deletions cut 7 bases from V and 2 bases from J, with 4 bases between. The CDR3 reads CASFFTDTQYF. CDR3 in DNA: TGTGCCAGCTTCTTCACAGATACGCAGTATTTT.

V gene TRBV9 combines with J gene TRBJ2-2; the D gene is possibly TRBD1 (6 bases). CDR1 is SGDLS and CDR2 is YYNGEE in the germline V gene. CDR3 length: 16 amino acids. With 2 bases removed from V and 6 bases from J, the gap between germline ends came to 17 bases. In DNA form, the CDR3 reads TGTGCCAGCAGCGTGACCGGGACAAACAGCGCCGGGGAGCTGTTTTTT. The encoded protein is CASSVTGTNSAGELFF.

CDR3 nucleotides: TGTGCCTCTAGCTTGAACACTGAAGCTTTCTTT. Translating it yields CASSLNTEAFF. The V call is TRBV9, the J call TRBJ1-1, with D uncertain. Germline CDR1 and CDR2: SGDLS and YYNGEE. The ends were cut back, 10 bases at V and 0 bases at J, with 7 bases in the middle. The CDR3 consists of 11 residues. The full variable domain, with the rest looked up from reference TRBV9 and TRBJ1-1, is DSGVTQTPKHLITATGQRVTLRCSPRSGDLSVYWYQQSLDQGLQFLIQYYNGEERAKGNILERFSAQQFPDLHSELNLSSLELGDSALYFCASSLNTEAFFGQGTRLTVV.

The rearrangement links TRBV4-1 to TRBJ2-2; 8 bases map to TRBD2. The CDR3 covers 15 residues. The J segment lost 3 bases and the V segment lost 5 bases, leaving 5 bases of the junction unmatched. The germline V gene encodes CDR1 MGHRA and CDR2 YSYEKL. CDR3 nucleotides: TGCGCCAGCAGCAAGGGAGCGGGAGACACCGGGGAGCTGTTTTTT. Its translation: CASSKGAGDTGELFF.

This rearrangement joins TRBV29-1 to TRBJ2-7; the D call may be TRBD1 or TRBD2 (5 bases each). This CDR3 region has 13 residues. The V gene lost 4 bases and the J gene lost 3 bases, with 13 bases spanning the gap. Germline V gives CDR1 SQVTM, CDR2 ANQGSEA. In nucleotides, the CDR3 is TGCAGCGTTGTATGGGGGAATGGCTACGAGCAGTACTTC. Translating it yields CSVVWGNGYEQYF.

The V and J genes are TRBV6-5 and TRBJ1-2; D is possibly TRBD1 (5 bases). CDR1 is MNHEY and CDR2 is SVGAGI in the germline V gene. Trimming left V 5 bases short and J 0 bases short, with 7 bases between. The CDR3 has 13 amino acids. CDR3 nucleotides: TGTGCCAGCAGTCGGACAACTAACTATGGCTACACCTTC. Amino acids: CASSRTTNYGYTF.

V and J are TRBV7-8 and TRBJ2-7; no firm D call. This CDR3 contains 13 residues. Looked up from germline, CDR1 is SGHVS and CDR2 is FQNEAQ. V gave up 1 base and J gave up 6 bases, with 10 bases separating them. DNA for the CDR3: TGTGCCAGCAGCTTAGGAGCCCGGGTCGAGCAGTACTTC. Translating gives CASSLGARVEQYF. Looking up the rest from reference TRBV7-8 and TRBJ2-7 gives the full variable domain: GAGVSQSPRYKVAKRGQDVALRCDPISGHVSLFWYQQALGQGPEFLTYFQNEAQLDKSGLPSDRFFAERPEGSVSTLKIQRTQQEDSAVYLCASSLGARVEQYFGPGTRLTVT.

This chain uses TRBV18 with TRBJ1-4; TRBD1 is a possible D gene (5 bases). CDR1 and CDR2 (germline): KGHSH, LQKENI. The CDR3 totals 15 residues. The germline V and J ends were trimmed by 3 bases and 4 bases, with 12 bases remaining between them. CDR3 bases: TGTGCCAGCTCACCCCGTGGGGGGGTTAATGAAAAACTGTTTTTT. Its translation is CASSPRGGVNEKLFF.

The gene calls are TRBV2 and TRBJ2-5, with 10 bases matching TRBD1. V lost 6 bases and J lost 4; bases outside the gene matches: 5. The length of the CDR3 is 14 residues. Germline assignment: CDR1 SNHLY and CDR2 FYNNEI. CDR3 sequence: CASRPTGGAETQYF. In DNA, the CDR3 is TGTGCCAGCAGACCGACAGGGGGCGCAGAGACCCAGTACTTC.